These 29 T cell receptor beta chains were all obtained from the same sample, sequenced in a study of blood T cells in healthy people across ages (dated by TCRdb to 2015 to 2017). Libraries were made using 5' RACE. Instrument used: Illumina HiSeq 2500. A second PCR of roughly 7 to 12 cycles was run with a J-beta primer mix and a sample-barcoded 5' primer. TCRdb reworked the public reads: Q25 trimming with fastp, MiXCR clone assembly, productive beta chains retained. Rows with a matching CDR3 protein are joined into one entry that keeps the most common DNA and genes. Within this sample are 550,000 to 700,000 distinct CDR3 sequences, with 27% of them counted one time only. The ten top clones hold under 20% of the sample. Material: blood. The receptors shown here come from a woman in her 70s in good health.

The chain combines TRBV5-1 with TRBJ2-7, with D possibly TRBD2 on 6 matching bases. The end of the DNA is better explained by TRBJ2-5, so the J call may be wrong. This CDR3 is built from 14 residues. From germline, CDR1 is SGHRS and CDR2 YFSETQ. CDR3 sequence (DNA): TGCGCCAGCAGCTTGGGGGCTAGCGCCGAGACCCAGTACTTC. Amino acid sequence: CASSLGASAETQYF.

This clonotype has only a few counts. The gene calls are TRBV5-1 and TRBJ1-1; D gene uncertain. The CDR3 runs 17 residues. Between the trimmed V and J ends, which lost 0 bases and 0 bases, there was a span of 15 bases. Germline V gives CDR1 SGHRS, CDR2 YFSETQ. The CDR3 protein is CASSLARQPNMNTEAFF. CDR3 nucleotide sequence: TGCGCCAGCAGCTTGGCGAGGCAGCCCAACATGAACACTGAAGCTTTCTTT.

In its sample, this clonotype was seen a few times. The chain employs TRBV20-1 and TRBJ2-5; 15 nucleotides match TRBD2. TRBJ2-1 explains the end of the DNA better; the J call may be wrong. Germline V gene data show CDR1 as DFQATT and CDR2 as SNEGSKA (reference sequence). The CDR3 covers 16 residues. The chain's CDR3 is CSAWTSGGAKDNEQFF. The CDR3 DNA follows: TGCAGTGCTTGGACTAGCGGGGGGGCCAAAGACAATGAGCAGTTCTTC.

The rearrangement joins TRBV12-3 or TRBV12-4 to TRBJ1-4, with 10 nucleotides matching TRBD1. V lost 3 bases, J lost 6 bases, and 7 bases stayed unmatched. This CDR3 spans 16 amino acids. The CDR3 DNA follows: TGTGCCAGCAGTTTTCCGACAGGGGGCGCCGATGAAAAACTGTTTTTT. It encodes CASSFPTGGADEKLFF.

The sample holds a few counts of this clonotype. The chain carries TRBV7-2 and TRBJ2-1; D ambiguous. Trimming removed 3 bases at V and 5 bases at J, with 11 bases between. This CDR3 comprises 14 residues. Looked up from germline, CDR1 is SGHTA and CDR2 is FQGNSA. CDR3 region: CASSLTLSNNEQFF. CDR3 in DNA: TGTGCCAGCAGCTTGACACTATCAAACAATGAGCAGTTCTTC.

The CDR3 reads CASSPDRIGVDEQFF. The CDR3 coding sequence is TGCGCCAGCAGCCCGGACAGGATCGGAGTGGATGAGCAGTTCTTC. V is TRBV4-3 and J is TRBJ2-1, with TRBD1 matching over 7 bases. V shed 4 bases and J 8 bases; nucleotides not matched to a gene: 11. This CDR3 has 15 residues. Germline V gene sequence: CDR1 LGHNA, CDR2 YSLEER.

The chain uses TRBV28 and TRBJ2-4, with unresolved D. The CDR3 length is 13 residues. V was clipped by 8 bases and J by 2 bases, with 10 bases between them. From germline, CDR1 is MDHEN and CDR2 SYDVKM. CDR3 sequence (DNA): TGTGCCAGCGGAATCACGACCAAAAACATTCAGTACTTC. Its translation is CASGITTKNIQYF.

This clonotype was seen at least ten times. The chain couples TRBV6-2 or TRBV6-3 to TRBJ2-1; D is possibly TRBD2 (7 bases). The CDR3 runs to 14 residues. The germline V and J ends were trimmed by 5 bases and 9 bases, with 17 bases remaining between them. In germline, CDR1 is MNHEY, CDR2 SVGEGT. CDR3 sequence (DNA): TGTGCCAGCAGTCCCGAGGGGGGGGCTTCTGAGCAGTTCTTC. Translating it yields CASSPEGGASEQFF.

This rearrangement joins TRBV7-3 to TRBJ2-3; TRBD2 is a possible D gene (5 bases). CDR3 length: 13 residues. The V end was cut by 6 bases, the J end by 5 bases, with 12 bases between. The germline V gene encodes CDR1 SGHTA and CDR2 FQGTGA. The CDR3 sequence is CASSSSRQDTQYF. CDR3 bases: TGTGCCAGCAGTTCTAGCAGGCAAGATACGCAGTATTTT.

CDR3 in amino acids: CASSFAGGNTEAFF. For the CDR3, the DNA is TGTGCCAGCAGCTTCGCGGGGGGCAACACTGAAGCTTTCTTT. This sequence joins TRBV7-3 and TRBJ1-1, with D possibly being TRBD1 (6 bases). CDR1 is SGHTA, CDR2 FQGTGA, per germline. The CDR3 spans 14 residues. V was cut by 3 bases and J by 2 bases, with 10 bases left in between.

In this sample, this clonotype turned up a few times. The chain employs TRBV29-1 and TRBJ1-4; D not certain. The V and J ends lost 4 bases and 5 bases respectively, with 14 bases between them. The CDR3 covers 14 residues. From germline, CDR1 is SQVTM and CDR2 ANQGSEA. The CDR3 DNA follows: TGCAGCGTTGGCGAGACTGATCCGAATGAAAAACTGTTTTTT. Encoded protein: CSVGETDPNEKLFF.

The chain recombines TRBV29-1 with TRBJ2-7; D gene unclear. This CDR3 is built from 12 residues. The germline V gene encodes CDR1 SQVTM and CDR2 ANQGSEA. The germline V and J ends were trimmed by 4 bases and 2 bases, with 9 bases remaining between them. The CDR3 spells CSVGLTPYEQYF. The CDR3 nucleotides read TGCAGCGTTGGACTTACACCCTACGAGCAGTACTTC.

V is TRBV20-1 and J is TRBJ2-3; the match to TRBD2 covers 8 bases. The CDR3 extends over 13 amino acids. The ends lost 3 bases at V and 7 bases at J; junction bases unmatched: 6. Germline loops: CDR1 DFQATT, CDR2 SNEGSKA (reference sequence). The CDR3 protein is CSASGGAGNTQYF. The DNA of the CDR3 is TGCAGTGCTAGCGGGGGGGCGGGGAATACGCAGTATTTT.

The chain couples TRBV29-1 to TRBJ1-2; 9 bases are shared with TRBD1. The length of the CDR3 is 12 residues. The trim removed 8 bases at V and 6 bases at J, leaving 7 bases unmatched. Germline CDR1 reads SQVTM; CDR2 reads ANQGSEA. In DNA, the CDR3 is TGCAGCTTCGAGGACAGGGGAGATGGCTACACCTTC. The encoded protein is CSFEDRGDGYTF.

This clonotype came up a few times. CDR3 sequence (DNA): TGTGCCATCTCAGGGATCTTGAACACTGAAGCTTTCTTT. This gives the protein CAISGILNTEAFF. The chain carries TRBV6-7 and TRBJ1-1, with D possibly matching TRBD1 (5 bases). TRBV6-7 qualifies as an ORF whose function is uncertain. V lost 10 bases and J lost 0, with 12 bases in between. CDR3 length: 13 amino acids.

The J gene is TRBJ1-4, the V gene TRBV12-3 or TRBV12-4; TRBD1 matches 7 bases. The CDR3 covers 14 residues. V shed 6 bases and J 8 bases; nucleotides not matched to a gene: 9. CDR3 sequence: CASRPTGVGEKLFF. CDR3 DNA: TGTGCCAGCAGACCCACAGGGGTGGGGGAAAAACTGTTTTTT.

The sample holds a few counts of this clonotype. The CDR3, as DNA: TGTGCCAGCAGCTTTCATGGGGAGAATGAGCAGTTCTTC. Protein sequence: CASSFHGENEQFF. The chain has TRBV5-5 and TRBJ2-1, with D possibly being TRBD2 (5 bases). Trimming removed 2 bases at V and 7 bases at J, with 10 bases between. The CDR3 covers 13 residues. Germline V gene data show CDR1 as SGHKS and CDR2 as YYEKEE (reference sequence).

Written as DNA, the CDR3 is TGTGCCAGCAGTAAGGGGCAGCCCGGCCAAGAGACCCAGTACTTC. Its protein product is CASSKGQPGQETQYF. The V call is TRBV7-9, the J call TRBJ2-5; D is perhaps TRBD1 (5 bases). Germline CDR1 reads SEHNR; CDR2 reads FQNEAQ (reference sequence). The CDR3 length is 15 residues. Trimming shortened V by 6 bases and J by 1 base, and 15 bases separated the two germline ends. Together with reference TRBV7-9 and TRBJ2-5, the CDR3 gives the full variable domain: DTGVSQNPRHKITKRGQNVTFRCDPISEHNRLYWYRQTLGQGPEFLTYFQNEAQLEKSRLLSDRFSAERPKGSFSTLEIQRTEQGDSAMYLCASSKGQPGQETQYFGPGTRLLVL.

This clonotype was observed a handful of times. The J gene is TRBJ2-7, the V gene TRBV29-1; possibly TRBD1 or TRBD2 for D (6 bases each). This CDR3 is built from 12 residues. Germline V gene lookup returns CDR1 SQVTM and CDR2 ANQGSEA. V lost 7 bases and J lost 7, with 17 bases in between. CDR3 nucleotide sequence: TGCAGCGCGGAGGAGGGGGTGGGAGAGCAGTACTTC. Translating it yields CSAEEGVGEQYF.

A few counts support this clonotype. The rearrangement uses TRBV7-2 and TRBJ2-5; TRBD2 aligns across 10 bases. The CDR3 totals 15 residues. Germline values: CDR1 SGHTA, CDR2 FQGNSA. With 4 bases clipped from V and 2 bases from J, the junction kept 4 bases outside the gene matches. The CDR3 reads CASSSYSGRQETQYF. In DNA, the CDR3 is TGTGCCAGCAGCTCATATAGCGGGAGGCAAGAGACCCAGTACTTC.

The sample holds a few counts of this clonotype. The chain is built from TRBV11-2 and TRBJ2-7; 8 bases agree with TRBD2. CDR1 is SGHAT, CDR2 FQNNGV, per germline. The CDR3 is made up of 14 amino acids. V lost 3 bases, J lost 6 bases, and 7 bases stayed unmatched. CDR3 amino acids: CASSFGTSYVEQYF. CDR3 sequence (DNA): TGTGCCAGCAGCTTTGGGACTAGTTATGTCGAGCAGTACTTC.

In its sample, this clonotype was seen a few times. The chain uses TRBV12-3 or TRBV12-4 and TRBJ2-6; 11 bases align to TRBD1. V lost 7 bases, J lost 3 bases, and 5 bases stayed unmatched. This CDR3 is 16 amino acids long. CDR3: CASTRDRGVGANVLTF. The CDR3 region has the DNA TGTGCCAGCACCAGGGACAGGGGGGTTGGGGCCAACGTCCTGACTTTC.

The rearrangement joins TRBV6-5 to TRBJ2-7; 8 nucleotides agree with TRBD1. CDR3 length: 13 residues. The germline gives CDR1 MNHEY, CDR2 SVGAGI. The junction had 5 bases not matched to a gene; V was cut back by 6 bases and J by 4 bases. The CDR3 sequence: CASRTYRGYEQYF. In DNA, the CDR3 is TGTGCCAGCAGAACGTACAGGGGGTACGAGCAGTACTTC.

DNA for the CDR3: TGTGCCAGCAGTTACTTAAGGGACAGTGAGCAGTACTTC. Protein product: CASSYLRDSEQYF. The chain links TRBV6-5 to TRBJ2-7, with 7 nucleotides matching TRBD1. V gave up 1 base and J gave up 7 bases; unmatched junction bases: 4. This CDR3 is built from 13 residues. CDR1 MNHEY and CDR2 SVGAGI come from the germline V gene.

The chain is built from TRBV9 and TRBJ2-5; tentative D call: TRBD2 (6 bases). CDR3 size: 15 residues. The germline V gene encodes CDR1 SGDLS and CDR2 YYNGEE. V lost 4 bases to trimming and J lost 4 bases, with 17 bases between them. This CDR3 is CASSREAFSRETQYF. Written as DNA, the CDR3 is TGTGCCAGCAGCAGGGAGGCGTTCTCCCGAGAGACCCAGTACTTC.

The V gene is TRBV11-2, the J gene TRBJ1-2; 8 bases fit TRBD1. Trimming removed 2 bases from V and 4 bases from J; junction bases left unmatched: 15. Germline loops: CDR1 SGHAT, CDR2 FQNNGV. This CDR3 has 18 amino acids. The CDR3 DNA reads TGTGCCAGCAGCTTAACTTGGACAGGGAGGGGTTTAGGCTATGGCTACACCTTC. This codes for CASSLTWTGRGLGYGYTF.

This clonotype was counted only a few times. The chain links TRBV12-3 or TRBV12-4 to TRBJ1-6; D is possibly TRBD1 (5 bases). This CDR3 has 14 amino acids. Trimming removed 6 bases from V and 7 bases from J, with 13 bases in between. This chain's CDR3 is CASRFGTPNSPLHF. The CDR3 nucleotides read TGTGCCAGCAGATTCGGGACGCCAAATTCACCCCTCCACTTT.

This clonotype was found a few times. The chain links TRBV5-1 to TRBJ2-3; D is uncertain. CDR1 is SGHRS, CDR2 YFSETQ, per germline. Trimming removed 0 bases at V and 6 bases at J, with 14 bases between. The CDR3 totals 15 residues. The CDR3 protein is CASSLGASLEDTQYF. DNA of the CDR3: TGCGCCAGCAGCTTGGGTGCCTCCCTTGAGGATACGCAGTATTTT. Drawing the rest from reference TRBV5-1 and TRBJ2-3, the complete variable domain is KAGVTQTPRYLIKTRGQQVTLSCSPISGHRSVSWYQQTPGQGLQFLFEYFSETQRNKGNFPGRFSGRQFSNSRSEMNVSTLELGDSALYLCASSLGASLEDTQYFGPGTRLTVL.

This chain links TRBV20-1 with TRBJ1-1; D gene uncertain. From germline, CDR1 is DFQATT and CDR2 SNEGSKA (reference sequence). The CDR3 extends over 14 amino acids. V shed 5 bases and J shed 6 bases, with 19 bases lying between them. The CDR3 nucleotides are TGCAGTGCTCAAATCGACTCCCGGGTTGCTGAAGCTTTCTTT. This encodes CSAQIDSRVAEAFF.